A selection of T cell receptor beta chains follows, all from one sample in a study of cytomegalovirus exposure and HLA in healthy donors. TCRdb's table, derived via immunoSEQ multiplex PCR, lists solely in-frame clones and lacks some. The top ten hold over 12% of the sample, which has about 95,000 clones, roughly two thirds seen once. The sample was PBMCs. The receptors come from a woman aged 45-65 years in good health and CMV-seropositive. Each CDR3 is given with its conserved first and last residue. D genes are given only for firm matches. Some rows have no size entry. The others give once, few or many, or a class for an expanded clone.

d_call	j_call	v_call	clone_size	cdr3_aa	cdr3_nt
TRBD1	TRBJ2-7	TRBV27	NA	CASSFGTGPSYEQYF	TGTGCCAGCAGTTTCGGGACAGGCCCTTCCTACGAGCAGTACTTC
NA	TRBJ2-3	TRBV9	few	CASSVGQSTDTQYF	TGTGCCAGCAGCGTAGGTCAGTCCACAGATACGCAGTATTTT
NA	TRBJ2-5	TRBV7-7	NA	CASSLERAGRQETQYF	TGTGCCAGCAGCTTAGAACGGGCGGGACGCCAAGAGACCCAGTACTTC
NA	TRBJ2-3	TRBV19	NA	CASSLVKSGEGPDTQYF	TGTGCCAGTAGCCTCGTAAAGAGCGGAGAAGGGCCAGATACGCAGTATTTT
NA	TRBJ1-1	TRBV30	NA	CAWARGLANTEAFF	TGTGCCTGGGCCCGGGGGTTAGCGAACACTGAAGCTTTCTTT
NA	TRBJ2-3	TRBV7-3	NA	CASSLQGGVTDTQYF	TGTGCCAGCAGCTTACAGGGAGGTGTCACAGATACGCAGTATTTT
NA	TRBJ1-5	TRBV27	once	CASASRTAGNPQHF	TGTGCCAGCGCATCCCGCACGGCCGGGAATCCCCAGCATTTT
TRBD2	TRBJ2-1	TRBV7-2	NA	CASSSGLAGASVDEQFF	TGTGCCAGCAGCTCCGGACTAGCGGGAGCCTCGGTCGATGAGCAGTTCTTC
TRBD1	TRBJ2-7	TRBV5-1	NA	CASSPTGPPEQYF	TGCGCCAGCAGCCCGACAGGGCCGCCCGAGCAGTACTTC
NA	TRBJ2-5	TRBV10-1	NA	CASSSSDQETQYF	TGCGCCAGCAGTTCGTCGGACCAAGAGACCCAGTACTTC
NA	TRBJ2-3	TRBV2	NA	CASSEASRGTQYF	TGTGCCAGCAGTGAAGCGTCTAGGGGTACGCAGTATTTT
TRBD1	TRBJ2-7	TRBV7-2	NA	CASSFGTGNPAQYF	TGTGCCAGCAGCTTCGGGACAGGGAACCCCGCGCAGTACTTC
NA	TRBJ1-4	TRBV28	NA	CASSPAGGARNEKLFF	TGTGCCAGCAGCCCCGCCGGGGGGGCACGAAATGAAAAACTGTTTTTT
NA	TRBJ1-5	TRBV7-8	NA	CASSPIVEVGNQPQHF	TGTGCCAGCAGCCCCATCGTGGAGGTTGGCAATCAGCCCCAGCATTTT
TRBD1	TRBJ1-5	TRBV28	NA	CASSPPGGSNQPQHF	TGTGCCAGCAGTCCGCCAGGGGGCAGCAATCAGCCCCAGCATTTT
TRBD1	TRBJ1-2	TRBV10-3	NA	CATQRDREYGYTF	TGTGCCACCCAGAGGGACAGGGAGTATGGCTACACCTTC
NA	TRBJ1-4	TRBV15	NA	CATSREDSRYEKLFF	TGTGCCACCAGCAGGGAGGACAGCCGATATGAAAAACTGTTTTTT
TRBD1	TRBJ1-5	TRBV6-1	NA	CASSALAGTDNQPQHF	TGTGCCAGCAGTGCCCTCGCCGGGACAGACAATCAGCCCCAGCATTTT
TRBD2	TRBJ2-1	TRBV5-3	NA	CARSFVSGNSYNEQFF	TGTGCCAGAAGCTTTGTGAGCGGGAACTCCTACAATGAGCAGTTCTTC
TRBD1	TRBJ1-1	TRBV28	NA	CASSSFPGQGGSTEAFF	TGTGCCAGCAGCTCATTCCCCGGACAGGGAGGGTCGACTGAAGCTTTCTTT
TRBD1	TRBJ1-2	TRBV6-5	NA	CASRSAEGARGYTF	TGTGCCAGCAGGTCGGCGGAGGGGGCTCGTGGCTACACCTTC
NA	TRBJ2-7	TRBV19	NA	CASSRRSSTSEQYF	TGTGCCAGTAGTCGGAGAAGTAGCACCTCCGAGCAGTACTTC
NA	TRBJ2-7	TRBV27	NA	CASSPLGGGNEQYF	TGTGCCAGCAGTCCTCTAGGGGGGGGGAACGAGCAGTACTTC
TRBD1	TRBJ2-1	TRBV11-3	NA	CASSQRTGEGDEQFF	TGTGCCAGCAGCCAACGGACAGGGGAAGGGGATGAGCAGTTCTTC
NA	TRBJ2-7	TRBV28	few	CASSPPRGGQYF	TGTGCCAGCAGTCCCCCTCGGGGAGGGCAGTACTTC
TRBD2	TRBJ2-1	TRBV7-2	NA	CASSLTSGINEQFF	TGTGCCAGCAGCTTAACTAGCGGTATCAATGAGCAGTTCTTC
TRBD2	TRBJ2-5	TRBV2	once	CASSVPRGREQETQYF	TGTGCCAGCAGTGTTCCCCGGGGGAGGGAGCAAGAGACCCAGTACTTC
NA	TRBJ1-1	TRBV9	NA	CASSAGANTEAFF	TGTGCCAGCAGCGCCGGAGCGAACACTGAAGCTTTCTTT
TRBD2	TRBJ2-7	TRBV15	few	CATSREGGGSYEQYF	TGTGCCACCAGCAGAGAGGGCGGGGGCTCCTACGAGCAGTACTTC
NA	TRBJ1-6	TRBV28	NA	CASLHGGVNSPLHF	TGTGCCAGCCTCCACGGGGGGGTTAATTCACCCCTCCACTTT
TRBD2	TRBJ2-1	TRBV29-1	NA	CSAGYGRVLSSYNEQFF	TGCAGCGCTGGCTATGGGAGGGTCCTTAGCTCCTACAATGAGCAGTTCTTC
TRBD1	TRBJ2-4	TRBV19	NA	CASSDGQGGFGDIQYF	TGTGCCAGTAGTGACGGACAGGGAGGATTCGGGGACATTCAGTACTTC
NA	TRBJ2-2	TRBV10-1	NA	CASSESRGADTGELLF	TGCGCCAGCAGTGAGTCACGAGGAGCCGACACCGGGGAGCTGCTTTTT